This TCR beta chain is drawn from a study of T cells in Graves' hyperthyroidism and ophthalmopathy. Researchers took RNA transcripts and amplified the TCR beta CDR3 regions from them. The HTBI primer set was used in a first-round RT-PCR of the TCR CDR3. MiXCR was run by TCRdb on the multiplex PCR reads, yielding one entry per CDR3 protein. The sample lists about 420,000 distinct CDR3 sequences; roughly 14% were seen once. This clonotype was found a few times. Germline CDR1 reads SGHTA; CDR2 reads FQGNSA. This CDR3 spans 15 amino acids. Trimming removed 2 bases at V and 6 bases at J, with 13 bases between.

This clonotype originated in a woman between 18 and 29 years old with Graves' hyperthyroidism. The sample taken for sequencing was blood. This rearrangement joins TRBV7-2 to TRBJ2-2; D perhaps matches TRBD1 (5 bases). Here the CDR3 reads CASSLQVSGSGELFF. The CDR3 coding sequence is TGTGCCAGCAGCTTACAGGTTTCAGGGTCCGGGGAGCTGTTTTTT. Variable domain in full (rest from reference TRBV7-2 and TRBJ2-2): GAGVSQSPSNKVTEKGKDVELRCDPISGHTALYWYRQSLGQGLEFLIYFQGNSAPDKSGLPSDRFSAERTGGSVSTLTIQRTQQEDSAVYLCASSLQVSGSGELFFGEGSRLTVL.